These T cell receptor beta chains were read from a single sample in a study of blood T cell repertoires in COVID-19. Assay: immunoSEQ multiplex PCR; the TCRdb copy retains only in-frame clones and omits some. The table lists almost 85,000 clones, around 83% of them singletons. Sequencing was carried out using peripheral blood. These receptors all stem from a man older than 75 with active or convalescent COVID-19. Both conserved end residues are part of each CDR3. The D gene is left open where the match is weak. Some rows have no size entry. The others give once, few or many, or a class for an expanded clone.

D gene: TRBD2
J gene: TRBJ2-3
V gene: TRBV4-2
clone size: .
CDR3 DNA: TGTGCCAGCAGCCACCCCCGGGGACTAGCGGGAGGTCCCATCACAGATACGCAGTATTTT
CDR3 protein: CASSHPRGLAGGPITDTQYF

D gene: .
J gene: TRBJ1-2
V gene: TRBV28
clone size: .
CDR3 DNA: .
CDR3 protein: CASSTSGQGWIGYTF

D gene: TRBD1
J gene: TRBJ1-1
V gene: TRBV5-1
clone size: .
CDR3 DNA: TGCGCCAGCAGCGGGAGACAGGGGGCGTCTGCTGAAGCTTTCTTT
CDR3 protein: CASSGRQGASAEAFF

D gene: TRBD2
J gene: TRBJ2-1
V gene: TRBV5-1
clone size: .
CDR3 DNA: TGCGCCAGCAGCTTGGCTCCTAGCGGTGGGTACAATGAGCAGTTCTTC
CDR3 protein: CASSLAPSGGYNEQFF

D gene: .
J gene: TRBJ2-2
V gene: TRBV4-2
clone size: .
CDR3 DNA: TGTGCCAGCAGCCAACCCCAGGGGCCCACCGGGGAGCTGTTTTTT
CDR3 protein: CASSQPQGPTGELFF

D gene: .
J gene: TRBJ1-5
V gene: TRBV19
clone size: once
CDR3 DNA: TGTGCCAGTAGTATAGTAGCGGGAAATCAGCCCCAGCATTTT
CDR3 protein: CASSIVAGNQPQHF

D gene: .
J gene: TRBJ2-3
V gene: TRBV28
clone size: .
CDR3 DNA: TGTGCCAGCAGTCGACTCGGCACAGATACGCAGTATTTT
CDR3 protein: CASSRLGTDTQYF

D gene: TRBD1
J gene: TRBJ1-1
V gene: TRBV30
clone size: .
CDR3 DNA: TGTGCCTGGGCGGGACAGAGAAACACTGAAGCTTTCTTT
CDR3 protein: CAWAGQRNTEAFF

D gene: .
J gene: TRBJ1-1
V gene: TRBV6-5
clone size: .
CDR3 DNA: TGTGCCACCAAAGTGCCCCGGGAGGACACTGAAGCTTTCTTT
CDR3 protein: CATKVPREDTEAFF

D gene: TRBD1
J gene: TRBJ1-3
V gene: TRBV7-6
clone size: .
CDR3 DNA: TGTGCCAGCAGCTCGAGGCCCGGACAGGGACCCTTGGGCTCTGGAAACACCATATATTTT
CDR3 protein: CASSSRPGQGPLGSGNTIYF

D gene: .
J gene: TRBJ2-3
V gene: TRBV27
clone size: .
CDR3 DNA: TGTGCCAGCACCCCCCAAAGCACAGATACGCAGTATTTT
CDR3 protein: CASTPQSTDTQYF

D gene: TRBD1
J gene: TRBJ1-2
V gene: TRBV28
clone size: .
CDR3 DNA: TGTGCCAGCAGTCCCCTCACAGGGGGTGGCTACACCTTC
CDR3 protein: CASSPLTGGGYTF

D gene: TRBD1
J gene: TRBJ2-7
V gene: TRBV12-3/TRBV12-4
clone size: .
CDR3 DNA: TGTGCCACCTCCTTTGGACAGGCCTACGAGCAGTACTTC
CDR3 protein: CATSFGQAYEQYF